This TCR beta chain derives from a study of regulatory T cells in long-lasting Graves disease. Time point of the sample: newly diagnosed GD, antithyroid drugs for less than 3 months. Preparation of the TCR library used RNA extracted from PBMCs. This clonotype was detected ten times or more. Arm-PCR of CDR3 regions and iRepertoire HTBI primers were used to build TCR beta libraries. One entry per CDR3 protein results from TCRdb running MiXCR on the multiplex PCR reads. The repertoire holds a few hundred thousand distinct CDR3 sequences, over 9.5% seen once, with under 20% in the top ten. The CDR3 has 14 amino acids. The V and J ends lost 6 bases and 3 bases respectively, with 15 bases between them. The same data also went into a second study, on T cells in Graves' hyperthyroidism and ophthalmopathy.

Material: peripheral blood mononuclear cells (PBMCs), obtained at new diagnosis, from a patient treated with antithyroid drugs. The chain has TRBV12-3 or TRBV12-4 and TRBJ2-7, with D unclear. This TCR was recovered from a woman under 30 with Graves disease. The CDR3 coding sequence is TGTGCCAGCAGCCGTCCCACCCCCCTCTACGAGCAGTACTTC. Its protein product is CASSRPTPLYEQYF.